The 23 T cell receptor beta chains below come from one sample, sequenced in a study of blood T cell repertoires in COVID-19. Libraries were prepared by immunoSEQ multiplex PCR; TCRdb keeps only in-frame clonotypes and omits some of them. Here the sample spans about 270,000 clones, around nine tenths being singletons. The sample taken for sequencing was peripheral blood. These receptors were collected from a man aged 35-49 years with active or convalescent COVID-19.

This chain connects TRBV28 to TRBJ1-4; the D is unclear. Between the trimmed V and J ends, which lost 6 bases and 1 base, there was a span of 9 bases. The germline V gene encodes CDR1 MDHEN and CDR2 SYDVKM. CDR3 size: 14 residues. DNA of the CDR3: TGTGCCAGCAGACCGCCAGGAACTAATGAAAAACTGTTTTTT. Protein product: CASRPPGTNEKLFF.

CDR3 nucleotide sequence: TGTGCCAGCAGCGTAGTGGCAGGGCACTATGGCTACACCTTC. Protein sequence: CASSVVAGHYGYTF. The chain has TRBV9 and TRBJ1-2; D is possibly TRBD1 (5 bases). Germline V gene sequence: CDR1 SGDLS, CDR2 YYNGEE. The CDR3 runs to 14 residues. Trimming removed 0 bases at V and 3 bases at J, with 9 bases between.

The chain employs TRBV7-2 and TRBJ2-2, with 7 bases fitting TRBD2. CDR3 length equals 15 residues. Unmatched junction bases numbered 5, after V lost 2 bases and J lost 5 bases. The V gene's germline CDR1 is SGHTA and CDR2 FQGNSA. In nucleotides, the CDR3 is TGTGCCAGCAGCTTATCTAGCGGAGGTACCGGGGAGCTGTTTTTT. Residues: CASSLSSGGTGELFF. Supplemented by reference TRBV7-2 and TRBJ2-2, the full variable domain reads GAGVSQSPSNKVTEKGKDVELRCDPISGHTALYWYRQSLGQGLEFLIYFQGNSAPDKSGLPSDRFSAERTGGSVSTLTIQRTQQEDSAVYLCASSLSSGGTGELFFGEGSRLTVL.

The chain joins TRBV28 to TRBJ1-1, with 8 bases identical to TRBD1. Looked up from germline, CDR1 is MDHEN and CDR2 is SYDVKM. The CDR3 runs to 14 residues. Trimming cost V 4 bases and J 3 bases; bases outside gene matches: 4. CDR3 residues: CASSSSTGDTEAFF. The CDR3 region has the DNA TGTGCCAGCAGTTCCTCGACAGGGGACACTGAAGCTTTCTTT.

The chain is built from TRBV4-1 and TRBJ2-4, with D perhaps matching TRBD1 (5 bases). Germline values: CDR1 MGHRA, CDR2 YSYEKL. With 0 bases removed from V and 0 bases from J, the gap between germline ends came to 18 bases. The CDR3 spans 19 residues. The CDR3 reads CASSQDQETENLAKNIQYF. The CDR3 DNA is TGCGCCAGCAGCCAAGATCAGGAGACAGAAAATCTAGCCAAAAACATTCAGTACTTC.

This rearrangement joins TRBV27 to TRBJ2-3; D not certain. V lost 6 bases and J 5 bases, leaving 12 bases between the germline ends. The CDR3 spans 13 residues. Germline CDR1 and CDR2: MNHEY and SMNVEV (reference sequence). As DNA, the CDR3 is TGTGCCAGCAGCCCAAGCCTACGAGATACGCAGTATTTT. Amino acids: CASSPSLRDTQYF.

This clone was seen once. This chain joins TRBV5-1 and TRBJ2-1; D possibly corresponds to TRBD2 (7 bases). In germline, CDR1 is SGHRS, CDR2 YFSETQ. V lost 2 bases, J lost 0 bases, and 15 bases lay in between. The CDR3 runs 17 residues. CDR3 DNA sequence: TGCGCCAGCAGCTTCGTGGGAGGGGGAAGCTCCTACAATGAGCAGTTCTTC. Residues: CASSFVGGGSSYNEQFF.

The rearrangement uses TRBV21-1 and TRBJ1-2; the table's D call of TRBD1 was not tested on the DNA. TRBV21-1 is termed a pseudogene. The CDR3 runs to 16 residues. For the CDR3, the DNA is TGTGCCAGCAGCAAAGTTCGGACAGGCAGTGAGAATGGCTACACCTTC. Translating gives CASSKVRTGSENGYTF.

The V gene is TRBV13, the J gene TRBJ1-1; TRBD1 matches 9 bases. Germline V gene sequence: CDR1 PRHDT, CDR2 FYEKMQ (reference sequence). The length of the CDR3 is 14 residues. The ends lost 5 bases at V and 3 bases at J; junction bases unmatched: 4. CDR3 sequence: CASSHDRGYTEAFF. The CDR3 DNA reads as TGTGCCAGCAGCCATGACAGGGGGTACACTGAAGCTTTCTTT. The full variable domain, completed using reference TRBV13 and TRBJ1-1, is AAGVIQSPRHLIKEKRETATLKCYPIPRHDTVYWYQQGPGQDPQFLISFYEKMQSDKGSIPDRFSAQQFSDYHSELNMSSLELGDSALYFCASSHDRGYTEAFFGQGTRLTVV.

The chain combines TRBV2 with TRBJ1-4, with 8 bases that match TRBD1. The CDR3 runs to 13 residues. Trimming at V came to 4 bases and at J to 7 bases, leaving 2 bases not matched to a gene. Germline V lookup: CDR1 SNHLY, CDR2 FYNNEI. CDR3 loop: CASSGTGTEKLFF. CDR3 coding DNA: TGTGCCAGCAGTGGGACAGGGACTGAAAAACTGTTTTTT.

J is TRBJ2-1 and V is TRBV9, with 10 bases fitting TRBD2. CDR3 length: 15 amino acids. V was pared by 4 bases and J by 2 bases, with 3 bases of the junction left unmatched. Germline V gene data show CDR1 as SGDLS and CDR2 as YYNGEE. CDR3 sequence (DNA): TGTGCCAGCAGCCTAGCGGGAGCTCCCTACAATGAGCAGTTCTTC. Translation: CASSLAGAPYNEQFF. Variable domain in full (rest from reference TRBV9 and TRBJ2-1): DSGVTQTPKHLITATGQRVTLRCSPRSGDLSVYWYQQSLDQGLQFLIQYYNGEERAKGNILERFSAQQFPDLHSELNLSSLELGDSALYFCASSLAGAPYNEQFFGPGTRLTVL.

The J gene is TRBJ1-1, the V gene TRBV30; 8 bases are shared with TRBD1. CDR1 and CDR2 from the germline V gene are GTSNPN and SVGIG (reference sequence). The CDR3 length is 11 residues. V was pared by 3 bases and J by 12 bases, with 6 bases of the junction left unmatched. CDR3 sequence: CAWRETGGTFF. DNA of the CDR3: TGTGCCTGGAGGGAAACAGGGGGGACTTTCTTT.

This clone has just a few counts. This rearrangement joins TRBV6-5 to TRBJ2-7, with 12 nucleotides matching TRBD2. The CDR3 runs 15 residues. Germline V CDR1 and CDR2: MNHEY, SVGAGI. V lost 6 bases to trimming and J lost 6 bases; unmatched junction nucleotides: 9. CDR3 region: CASSPLTSGSGEQYF. CDR3 in DNA: TGTGCCAGCAGCCCCCTGACTAGCGGGAGCGGCGAGCAGTACTTC.

This rearrangement joins TRBV10-1 to TRBJ2-5, with 7 bases matching TRBD1. The CDR3 has 14 residues. The V and J ends lost 6 bases and 1 base, in that order; junction bases with no gene match: 5. CDR1 WNHNN and CDR2 SYGVQD come from the germline V gene (reference sequence). The CDR3 loop reads CASSQDRIQETQYF. In DNA form, the CDR3 reads TGCGCCAGCAGCCAGGACAGGATCCAAGAGACCCAGTACTTC.

This sequence joins TRBV29-1 and TRBJ2-3; 7 bases agree with TRBD2. The CDR3 runs to 15 residues. The J segment lost 4 bases and the V segment lost 2 bases, leaving 9 bases of the junction unmatched. CDR1 SQVTM and CDR2 ANQGSEA come from the germline V gene. CDR3 region: CSVETGGSGADTQYF. DNA for the CDR3: TGCAGCGTTGAAACGGGAGGAAGTGGGGCAGATACGCAGTATTTT.

The chain couples TRBV7-2 to TRBJ1-1; 7 positions match TRBD1. The trim removed 5 bases at V and 12 bases at J, leaving 9 bases unmatched. The CDR3 covers 12 residues. The germline V gene has CDR1 SGHTA and CDR2 FQGNSA. CDR3 in amino acids: CASSPRGQSPFF. DNA of the CDR3: TGTGCCAGCAGCCCTCGGGGACAGTCACCTTTCTTT.

This chain links TRBV7-9 with TRBJ2-3, with a weak D call TRBD2 (6 bases). CDR3 length: 16 amino acids. The V gene lost 8 bases and the J gene lost 1 base, with 19 bases spanning the gap. The germline gives CDR1 SEHNR, CDR2 FQNEAQ (reference sequence). The CDR3 here is CASFRAQGGGTDTQYF. Here the CDR3 DNA reads TGTGCCAGCTTCAGGGCCCAGGGAGGCGGCACAGATACGCAGTATTTT.

This chain joins TRBV19 and TRBJ1-4; 7 nucleotides agree with TRBD1. There are 13 residues in the CDR3. Trimming at V came to 6 bases and at J to 11 bases, leaving 9 bases not matched to a gene. CDR1 and CDR2 from the germline V gene are LNHDA and SQIVND (reference sequence). The CDR3 here is CASRPGGSRKLFF. CDR3 coding DNA: TGTGCCAGTAGACCAGGGGGAAGTCGTAAACTGTTTTTT.

In this sample, this clone turned up a few times. The chain links TRBV9 to TRBJ1-1; D remains ambiguous. The V end lost 0 bases, the J end lost 2 bases, and 8 bases lay between the germline ends. This CDR3 comprises 14 residues. Germline loops: CDR1 SGDLS, CDR2 YYNGEE. Here the CDR3 DNA reads TGTGCCAGCAGCGTAGATTGGGCAAACACTGAAGCTTTCTTT. Translation gives CASSVDWANTEAFF.

In regard to this clone: Other DNA sequences in the same sample also yield this CDR3. V is TRBV2 and J is TRBJ1-1, with D unresolved. This CDR3 has 11 amino acids. With 7 bases removed from V and 4 bases from J, the gap between germline ends came to 7 bases. The germline V gene has CDR1 SNHLY and CDR2 FYNNEI. In nucleotides, the CDR3 is TGTGCCAGCACCGGAGGCACTGAAGCTTTCTTT. Amino acids: CASTGGTEAFF.

The J gene is TRBJ2-1, the V gene TRBV5-4; 10 nucleotides line up with TRBD2. Germline CDR1 SGHNT, CDR2 YYREEE (reference sequence). This CDR3 has 13 amino acids. With V trimmed by 4 bases and J by 9 bases, 4 bases remained unmatched. The CDR3 spells CASSLAGASEQFF. DNA for the CDR3: TGTGCCAGCAGCCTAGCGGGAGCTAGTGAGCAGTTCTTC.

The table lists this clone with a few counts. The J gene is TRBJ2-7, the V gene TRBV20-1, with TRBD2 identical over 7 bases. Germline V gene data show CDR1 as DFQATT and CDR2 as SNEGSKA (reference sequence). V lost 3 bases, J lost 0 bases, and 8 bases stayed unmatched. The CDR3 loop spans 15 amino acids. Here the CDR3 reads CSASGARGDSYEQYF. CDR3 nucleotide sequence: TGCAGTGCTAGTGGTGCTCGGGGGGACTCCTACGAGCAGTACTTC.

The rearrangement uses TRBV18 and TRBJ1-3; D remains ambiguous. There are 15 residues in the CDR3. Trimming left V 3 bases short and J 8 bases short, with 17 bases between. CDR1 and CDR2 (germline): KGHSH, LQKENI. As DNA, the CDR3 is TGTGCCAGCTCACCGGCGGCAAACTCCGTGGACACCATATATTTT. Encoded protein: CASSPAANSVDTIYF.